The 25 T cell receptor beta chains below were found in one sample sequenced in a study of early T cells in non-severe SARS-CoV-2 infection. TCRdb independently ran MiXCR on the 5' RACE reads; one entry per CDR3 protein. The data contain roughly 51,000 distinct CDR3 sequences, 5.5% to 6.5% of them singletons. Specimen: whole blood, collected at baseline. These receptors all come from an adult who was a healthcare worker with PCR-confirmed SARS-CoV-2 infection or an uninfected control (not recorded which).

This clonotype has only a few counts. The J gene is TRBJ2-1, the V gene TRBV19, with 7 positions matching TRBD2. The V gene end was trimmed by 7 bases and the J gene end by 0 bases; junction bases not matched to a gene: 9. The CDR3 covers 16 residues. Germline V gene data show CDR1 as LNHDA and CDR2 as SQIVND (reference sequence). CDR3 sequence (DNA): TGTGCCAGTAATGCGTTGGGAGGGAGCTCCTACAATGAGCAGTTCTTC. As protein: CASNALGGSSYNEQFF.

The sample holds many counts of this clonotype. This chain links TRBV6-1 with TRBJ2-1, with D possibly matching TRBD1 (6 bases). CDR1 is MNHNS and CDR2 is SASEGT in the germline V gene. The CDR3 sequence is 14 residues long. V was cut by 7 bases and J by 7 bases, with 17 bases left in between. This chain's CDR3 is CASTLPGTHNEQFF. In nucleotides, the CDR3 is TGTGCCAGCACGCTACCCGGGACACATAATGAGCAGTTCTTC.

The chain links TRBV9 to TRBJ1-4; 7 bases fit TRBD1. The CDR3 totals 15 residues. Per the germline V gene, CDR1 is SGDLS and CDR2 is YYNGEE. V shed 0 bases, J shed 5 bases, and the junction held 4 bases outside the gene matches. Here the CDR3 DNA reads TGTGCCAGCAGCGTAGAAGGGACAGCGAATGAAAAACTGTTTTTT. Translated, it gives CASSVEGTANEKLFF.

This clonotype was seen repeatedly, ten times or more. The rearrangement joins TRBV7-6 to TRBJ2-3, with a possible D match to TRBD2 (7 bases). V dropped 5 bases and J dropped 6 bases, with 21 bases sitting between them. Germline V gene data show CDR1 as SGHVS and CDR2 as FNYEAQ. The CDR3 consists of 16 residues. In DNA form, the CDR3 reads TGTGCCAGCAGCCTGGCTGGTTGGGGGGGCCTGGATACGCAGTATTTT. Its protein product is CASSLAGWGGLDTQYF.

In this sample, this clonotype turned up a few times. The CDR3 region is CASSSDTSPYGYTF. The CDR3, as DNA: TGTGCCAGCAGCTCGGATACCAGCCCATATGGCTACACCTTC. The chain is built from TRBV7-9 and TRBJ1-2; unclear D gene. Germline lookup yields CDR1 SEHNR and CDR2 FQNEAQ (reference sequence). With 4 bases removed from V and 5 bases from J, the gap between germline ends came to 14 bases. This CDR3 comprises 14 residues.

This clonotype appeared a few times. V usage is TRBV7-8 and J usage is TRBJ1-6, with D possibly matching TRBD1 (6 bases). The V gene's germline CDR1 is SGHVS and CDR2 FQNEAQ. The ends were cut back, 3 bases at V and 8 bases at J, with 17 bases in the middle. The CDR3 has 16 residues. This chain's CDR3 is CASSLGSTGSDSPLHF. The CDR3 DNA is TGTGCCAGCAGCTTGGGGTCGACAGGTTCGGATTCACCCCTCCACTTT.

This clonotype has a handful of counts. This chain joins TRBV20-1 and TRBJ2-7; 8 nucleotides agree with TRBD1. Trimming cost V 6 bases and J 8 bases; bases outside gene matches: 12. The length of the CDR3 is 13 residues. Looked up from germline, CDR1 is DFQATT and CDR2 is SNEGSKA (reference sequence). The CDR3 region is CSADGTGNQKQYF. The CDR3 region has the DNA TGCAGTGCCGACGGGACAGGCAATCAAAAGCAGTACTTC.

This clonotype has just a few counts. Germline and junction disagree at one end, which may indicate a read error. The V call is TRBV7-9, the J call TRBJ1-1; D unclear. Germline CDR1 and CDR2: SEHNR and FQNEAQ (reference sequence). The CDR3 runs 15 residues. CDR3 region: CVSSSHAEMNTEAFF. DNA of the CDR3: TGTGTCAGCAGTTCCCACGCAGAAATGAACACTGAAGCTTTCTTT.

This clonotype was seen many times. The chain combines TRBV29-1 with TRBJ2-1; 8 nucleotides line up with TRBD1. The CDR3 is made up of 14 amino acids. Trimming took 6 bases from V and 3 from J; bases not matched to a gene: 7. Per germline, CDR1 SQVTM and CDR2 ANQGSEA. DNA for the CDR3: TGCAGCGTCTCAAACAGGGGGAGCTACAATGAGCAGTTCTTC. This sequence encodes CSVSNRGSYNEQFF.

In this sample, this clonotype turned up many times. The chain carries TRBV29-1 and TRBJ2-7; 7 nucleotides match TRBD1. Germline lookup yields CDR1 SQVTM and CDR2 ANQGSEA. The J segment lost 2 bases and the V segment lost 1 base, leaving 5 bases of the junction unmatched. The CDR3 runs to 14 residues. The CDR3 DNA reads as TGCAGCGTTGAAGTCCGGCAGGGGGCCTACGAGCAGTACTTC. Its translation: CSVEVRQGAYEQYF.

This clonotype occurred many times. V is TRBV7-9 and J is TRBJ2-1; weak D call: TRBD2 (6 bases). CDR3 length equals 15 residues. Trimming took 5 bases from V and 7 from J, leaving 18 bases between them. The germline V gene has CDR1 SEHNR and CDR2 FQNEAQ (reference sequence). The CDR3 DNA reads TGTGCCAGCAGCCCACGGCCGGGGGAGATGAATGAGCAGTTCTTC. Translated: CASSPRPGEMNEQFF.

This clonotype showed up many times. The J gene is TRBJ2-3, the V gene TRBV6-5; D call uncertain. Germline loops: CDR1 MNHEY, CDR2 SVGAGI. The CDR3 has 14 residues. V was trimmed by 8 bases and J by 1 base, leaving 13 bases between them. This CDR3 reads CASGRTRGTDTQYF. CDR3 sequence (DNA): TGTGCCAGCGGCCGGACCCGAGGCACAGATACGCAGTATTTT.

The gene calls are TRBV3-2 and TRBJ2-5; the D segment call TRBD1 is taken from the table without a DNA check. TRBV3-2 is a known pseudogene. The CDR3 loop spans 17 amino acids. The DNA of the CDR3 is TGTGCCAGCAGCCTCTCCCCACTAGACAGACTCCAAGAGACCCAGTACTTC. Translated: CASSLSPLDRLQETQYF.

CDR3 nucleotides: TGTGCCACCAGTGACGGGACAGTTTCCTACAATGAGCAGTTCTTC. Protein sequence: CATSDGTVSYNEQFF. The chain joins TRBV24-1 to TRBJ2-1; TRBD1 matches at 7 bases. V lost 4 bases and J lost 1; bases outside the gene matches: 3. The V gene's germline CDR1 is KGHDR and CDR2 SFDVKD. There are 15 residues in the CDR3.

In this sample, this clonotype turned up a few times. The V gene is TRBV7-9, the J gene TRBJ2-2, with D maybe TRBD1 (5 bases). V was cut by 3 bases and J by 2 bases, with 25 bases left in between. The CDR3 sequence is 20 residues long. Germline V gives CDR1 SEHNR, CDR2 FQNEAQ (reference sequence). The CDR3 nucleotides read TGTGCCAGCAGCTTGGGTCCGACAGTCTTAGGACGGCGAAACACCGGGGAGCTGTTTTTT. It yields the protein CASSLGPTVLGRRNTGELFF.

This clonotype was counted ten times or more. The rearrangement uses TRBV19 and TRBJ2-1, with 15 bases that match TRBD2. The ends lost 5 bases at V and 4 bases at J; junction bases unmatched: 6. This CDR3 region has 17 residues. In germline, CDR1 is LNHDA, CDR2 SQIVND (reference sequence). CDR3 sequence reads: CASSGTSGGLPYNEQFF. The CDR3 coding sequence is TGTGCCAGTAGTGGGACTAGCGGGGGGCTCCCTTACAATGAGCAGTTCTTC.

In its sample, this clonotype was seen a few times. V gene TRBV12-5 combines with J gene TRBJ1-5; 10 bases are a match to TRBD1. CDR1 is LGHNT, CDR2 FRNRAP, per germline. With V trimmed by 11 bases and J by 2 bases, 9 bases remained unmatched. The CDR3 is 15 amino acids. This chain's CDR3 is CAAASGTGGNQPQHF. CDR3 in DNA: TGTGCTGCTGCCTCCGGGACAGGGGGCAATCAGCCCCAGCATTTT.

This clonotype was counted ten times or more. The chain couples TRBV10-2 to TRBJ1-1; 7 bases are a match to TRBD1. The CDR3 sequence is 14 residues long. Germline values: CDR1 WSHSY, CDR2 SAAADI. V shed 4 bases, J shed 5 bases, and the junction held 7 bases outside the gene matches. CDR3 sequence: CASSVEGAQTEAFF. The CDR3 nucleotides are TGCGCCAGCAGTGTTGAGGGGGCGCAGACTGAAGCTTTCTTT.

This chain links TRBV7-8 with TRBJ2-2; 7 bases map to TRBD1. Germline assignment: CDR1 SGHVS and CDR2 FQNEAQ. This CDR3 has 15 residues. The V segment lost 1 base and the J segment 7 bases; nucleotides outside the gene matches: 6. The CDR3 DNA reads as TGTGCCAGCAGCTTAGTGGACAGGCGTAACGGGGAGCTGTTTTTT. Amino acid sequence: CASSLVDRRNGELFF.

This clonotype was seen many times. This sequence joins TRBV28 and TRBJ1-2; D gene ambiguous. Germline V gene sequence: CDR1 MDHEN, CDR2 SYDVKM. V was clipped by 6 bases and J by 1 base, with 6 bases between them. CDR3 size: 12 residues. The CDR3 DNA is TGTGCCAGCAGCCCTCGTAACTATGGCTACACCTTC. It encodes CASSPRNYGYTF.

V is TRBV3-1 and J is TRBJ2-5, with no clear D. V dropped 0 bases and J dropped 5 bases, with 13 bases sitting between them. The CDR3 contains 15 residues. Germline CDR1 reads LGHDT; CDR2 reads YNNKEL (reference sequence). Here the CDR3 reads CASSQDLSRLETQYF. Written as DNA, the CDR3 is TGTGCCAGCAGCCAAGATCTATCCCGCTTGGAGACCCAGTACTTC.

Note on this clonotype: Since a much larger clone is just one base distant, this may be a read error. The chain has TRBV6-6 and TRBJ1-5; maybe TRBD1 (5 bases). Looked up from germline, CDR1 is MNHNY and CDR2 is SVGAGI (reference sequence). This CDR3 comprises 14 residues. This CDR3 reads CACSTGDSNQPQHF. CDR3 in DNA: TGTGCCTGCAGTACAGGAGATAGCAATCAGCCCCAGCATTTT.

This clonotype has a count of ten or more. The J gene is TRBJ1-1, the V gene TRBV4-1, with unresolved D. Germline V gene sequence: CDR1 MGHRA, CDR2 YSYEKL. This CDR3 is built from 14 residues. V dropped 0 bases and J dropped 11 bases, with 16 bases sitting between them. CDR3 region: CASSQDGLRMGAFF. The CDR3, as DNA: TGCGCCAGCAGCCAAGACGGCCTTCGGATGGGGGCTTTCTTT.

This clonotype was seen many times. The chain carries TRBV28 and TRBJ2-1; TRBD2 is a possible D gene (5 bases). The V end lost 3 bases, the J end lost 4 bases, and 10 bases lay between the germline ends. The CDR3 loop spans 14 amino acids. Germline values: CDR1 MDHEN, CDR2 SYDVKM. CDR3: CASSFRTPYNEQFF. CDR3 coding DNA: TGTGCCAGCAGTTTCAGGACTCCGTACAATGAGCAGTTCTTC.

The chain joins TRBV28 to TRBJ1-2; D is perhaps TRBD1 (5 bases). CDR1 and CDR2 from the germline V gene are MDHEN and SYDVKM. V lost 4 bases, J lost 8 bases, and 11 bases lay in between. This CDR3 has 12 residues. The CDR3 DNA reads TGTGCCAGCAGTTCCGCGGGGCTCGGCTACACCTTC. This translates into CASSSAGLGYTF.